The entry below describes one T cell receptor beta chain. Germline V gives CDR1 KGHSH, CDR2 LQKENI. Trimming cost V 4 bases and J 2 bases, with 12 bases left between them. There are 15 residues in the CDR3. Using immunoSEQ multiplex PCR, the repertoire was profiled, and TCRdb retains in-frame clones only, with some absent. The sample lists some 190,000 clones, about 83% occurring once. These data come from a study of cytomegalovirus exposure and HLA in healthy donors. V is TRBV18 and J is TRBJ1-5; D remains ambiguous. Sequenced sample: PBMCs. The TCR sequence derives from a woman aged 18 to 35 in good health and CMV-seronegative. Here the CDR3 DNA reads TGTGCCAGCTCACTAGGAGGGAACGGCAATCAGCCCCAGCATTTT. Translated, it gives CASSLGGNGNQPQHF.